Listed below are T cell receptor beta chains from one sample, sequenced in a study of blood T cell repertoires in COVID-19. Clones were read by immunoSEQ multiplex PCR, and TCRdb kept only the in-frame ones, dropping some. The table lists under 300,000 clones, approximately 91% of them singletons. The sample consisted of PBMCs or T cells enriched from blood (not recorded which). The source of these receptors is a woman between 40 and 55 years old with acute COVID-19. Both conserved end residues are part of each CDR3. Each record gives: J gene, clone size, D gene, V gene, CDR3 length, CDR3 protein, CDR3 DNA. A D gene is named only where the DNA matches it firmly. A clone size is listed for some rows: how often the clone was seen (once, few, many), or a class if it is expanded.

J gene: TRBJ2-1
clone size: -
D gene: TRBD2
V gene: TRBV7-3
CDR3 length: 16
CDR3 protein: CASSFGLAGVNNEQFF
CDR3 DNA: TGTGCCAGCAGCTTCGGACTAGCGGGAGTCAACAATGAGCAGTTCTTC

J gene: TRBJ1-1
clone size: once
D gene: -
V gene: TRBV6-5
CDR3 length: 15
CDR3 protein: CASQVFRGKNTEAFF
CDR3 DNA: TGTGCCAGCCAAGTTTTCCGGGGGAAGAACACTGAAGCTTTCTTT

J gene: TRBJ1-1
clone size: -
D gene: TRBD1
V gene: TRBV6-5
CDR3 length: 15
CDR3 protein: CASSLDRGRNTEAFF
CDR3 DNA: TGTGCCAGCAGTCTCGACAGGGGGCGGAACACTGAAGCTTTCTTT

J gene: TRBJ1-6
clone size: -
D gene: TRBD1
V gene: TRBV27
CDR3 length: 13
CDR3 protein: CASSEGGHSPLHF
CDR3 DNA: TGTGCCAGCAGTGAAGGGGGCCATTCACCCCTCCACTTT

J gene: TRBJ1-2
clone size: -
D gene: -
V gene: TRBV2
CDR3 length: 15
CDR3 protein: CASSEGHLPNYGYTF
CDR3 DNA: TGTGCCAGCAGTGAGGGCCATTTACCTAACTATGGCTACACCTTC

J gene: TRBJ1-2
clone size: -
D gene: TRBD1
V gene: TRBV7-2
CDR3 length: 13
CDR3 protein: CASSPGQFYGYTF
CDR3 DNA: TGTGCCAGCAGTCCGGGACAGTTCTATGGCTACACCTTC

J gene: TRBJ2-2
clone size: few
D gene: -
V gene: TRBV7-8
CDR3 length: 17
CDR3 protein: CASSSAGGSGYTGELFF
CDR3 DNA: TGTGCCAGCAGCTCAGCCGGAGGTAGCGGATACACCGGGGAGCTGTTTTTT

J gene: TRBJ1-3
clone size: -
D gene: -
V gene: TRBV30
CDR3 length: 12
CDR3 protein: CAWSDYGNTIYF
CDR3 DNA: TGTGCCTGGAGTGACTACGGAAACACCATATATTTT

J gene: TRBJ1-2
clone size: -
D gene: TRBD1
V gene: TRBV19
CDR3 length: 14
CDR3 protein: CASSMSRGLDGYTF
CDR3 DNA: TGTGCCAGTAGTATGAGCAGGGGGCTCGATGGCTACACCTTC

J gene: TRBJ1-5
clone size: once
D gene: TRBD1
V gene: TRBV11-2
CDR3 length: 15
CDR3 protein: CASSQGTEKNQPQHF
CDR3 DNA: TGTGCCAGCAGCCAAGGGACAGAAAAAAATCAGCCCCAGCATTTT

J gene: TRBJ1-4
clone size: -
D gene: -
V gene: TRBV4-2
CDR3 length: 17
CDR3 protein: CASSPGQTVATNEKLFF
CDR3 DNA: TGTGCCAGCAGCCCCGGACAGACTGTCGCAACTAATGAAAAACTGTTTTTT

J gene: TRBJ2-1
clone size: -
D gene: TRBD2
V gene: TRBV11-3
CDR3 length: 15
CDR3 protein: CASSPPWQGGNEQFF
CDR3 DNA: TGTGCCAGCAGCCCCCCCTGGCAGGGAGGGAATGAGCAGTTCTTC

J gene: TRBJ1-2
clone size: once
D gene: -
V gene: TRBV4-1
CDR3 length: 18
CDR3 protein: CASSQERVGGSSMRGYTF
CDR3 DNA: TGCGCCAGCAGCCAAGAGCGGGTAGGGGGTTCGTCTATGAGGGGCTACACCTTC

J gene: TRBJ2-2
clone size: -
D gene: -
V gene: TRBV12-3/TRBV12-4
CDR3 length: 13
CDR3 protein: CASSGGQIGVLFF
CDR3 DNA: TGTGCCAGCAGCGGTGGACAGATCGGAGTGCTGTTTTTT

J gene: TRBJ2-5
clone size: -
D gene: TRBD1
V gene: TRBV6-4
CDR3 length: 13
CDR3 protein: CASSDRGRETQYF
CDR3 DNA: TGTGCCAGCAGTGACAGGGGGCGAGAGACCCAGTACTTC

J gene: TRBJ1-1
clone size: -
D gene: -
V gene: TRBV5-1
CDR3 length: 13
CDR3 protein: CASSTGFRTEAFF
CDR3 DNA: TGCGCCAGCAGCACAGGGTTTAGGACTGAAGCTTTCTTT

J gene: TRBJ2-7
clone size: -
D gene: -
V gene: TRBV3-1/TRBV3-2
CDR3 length: 14
CDR3 protein: CASSQDYPPYEQYF
CDR3 DNA: TGTGCCAGCAGCCAAGACTATCCTCCCTACGAGCAGTACTTC

J gene: TRBJ1-3
clone size: -
D gene: TRBD1
V gene: TRBV6-1
CDR3 length: 17
CDR3 protein: CASSEAWGQGLRNTIYF
CDR3 DNA: TGTGCCAGCAGTGAAGCCTGGGGACAGGGTCTAAGAAACACCATATATTTT

J gene: TRBJ2-5
clone size: -
D gene: TRBD2
V gene: TRBV4-3
CDR3 length: 14
CDR3 protein: CASSPSGTQETQYF
CDR3 DNA: TGCGCCAGTTCTCCTAGCGGTACCCAAGAGACCCAGTACTTC

J gene: TRBJ1-2
clone size: -
D gene: TRBD1
V gene: TRBV12-3/TRBV12-4
CDR3 length: 12
CDR3 protein: CASKTGTRGYTF
CDR3 DNA: TGTGCCAGCAAGACAGGGACGAGGGGCTACACCTTC

J gene: TRBJ1-2
clone size: -
D gene: -
V gene: TRBV28
CDR3 length: 13
CDR3 protein: CASSLSVLYGYTF
CDR3 DNA: TGTGCCAGCAGTTTATCTGTCCTCTATGGCTACACCTTC

J gene: TRBJ2-3
clone size: -
D gene: TRBD1
V gene: TRBV18
CDR3 length: 15
CDR3 protein: CASSPRGQSTDTQYF
CDR3 DNA: TGTGCCAGCTCACCTAGGGGACAGAGCACAGATACGCAGTATTTT

J gene: TRBJ1-3
clone size: -
D gene: -
V gene: TRBV5-8
CDR3 length: 15
CDR3 protein: CASSLENSSGNTIYF
CDR3 DNA: TGTGCCAGCAGCTTGGAAAACAGCTCTGGAAACACCATATATTTT

J gene: TRBJ2-3
clone size: -
D gene: TRBD2
V gene: TRBV5-6
CDR3 length: 16
CDR3 protein: CASSSIAGESTDTQYF
CDR3 DNA: TGTGCCAGCAGTTCTATAGCGGGAGAAAGCACAGATACGCAGTATTTT

J gene: TRBJ2-7
clone size: -
D gene: TRBD1
V gene: TRBV28
CDR3 length: 16
CDR3 protein: CASSLGGQEISYEQYF
CDR3 DNA: TGTGCCAGCAGTTTAGGGGGACAGGAGATCTCCTACGAGCAGTACTTC

J gene: TRBJ1-3
clone size: -
D gene: TRBD1
V gene: TRBV18
CDR3 length: 15
CDR3 protein: CASSRNRGRENTIYF
CDR3 DNA: TGTGCCAGCTCCCGAAACAGGGGGCGAGAAAACACCATATATTTT

J gene: TRBJ1-1
clone size: -
D gene: -
V gene: TRBV7-3
CDR3 length: 13
CDR3 protein: CASSLAGGSEAFF
CDR3 DNA: TGTGCCAGCAGTTTAGCCGGGGGGAGTGAAGCTTTCTTT

J gene: TRBJ2-7
clone size: -
D gene: TRBD1
V gene: TRBV7-8
CDR3 length: 18
CDR3 protein: CASSPRDRGVQGSYEQYF
CDR3 DNA: TGTGCCAGCAGCCCGCGGGACAGGGGGGTCCAGGGCTCCTACGAGCAGTACTTC

J gene: TRBJ2-7
clone size: -
D gene: -
V gene: TRBV5-1
CDR3 length: 12
CDR3 protein: CASSRDSYEQYF
CDR3 DNA: TGCGCCAGCAGCCGAGACAGTTACGAGCAGTACTTC

J gene: TRBJ2-1
clone size: -
D gene: TRBD1
V gene: TRBV11-1
CDR3 length: 16
CDR3 protein: CASSLEPGQGYNEQFF
CDR3 DNA: TGTGCCAGCAGCTTAGAACCGGGACAGGGGTACAATGAGCAGTTCTTC

J gene: TRBJ1-2
clone size: once
D gene: -
V gene: TRBV3-1/TRBV3-2
CDR3 length: 14
CDR3 protein: CASSQSSIPHGYTF
CDR3 DNA: TGTGCCAGCAGCCAAAGCTCGATACCTCATGGCTACACCTTC

J gene: TRBJ2-3
clone size: -
D gene: -
V gene: TRBV6-1
CDR3 length: 15
CDR3 protein: CASSEELRPTDTQYF
CDR3 DNA: TGTGCCAGCAGTGAAGAGTTGCGGCCCACAGATACGCAGTATTTT

J gene: TRBJ1-1
clone size: -
D gene: TRBD1
V gene: TRBV2
CDR3 length: 14
CDR3 protein: CASSIQGKNTEAFF
CDR3 DNA: TGTGCCAGCAGTATACAGGGGAAGAACACTGAAGCTTTCTTT

J gene: TRBJ1-6
clone size: -
D gene: TRBD1
V gene: TRBV2
CDR3 length: 15
CDR3 protein: CASKRQGARDSPLHF
CDR3 DNA: TGTGCCAGCAAAAGACAGGGGGCGCGGGATTCACCCCTCCACTTT

J gene: TRBJ1-2
clone size: -
D gene: TRBD1
V gene: TRBV7-9
CDR3 length: 15
CDR3 protein: CASSARQGANYGYTF
CDR3 DNA: TGTGCCAGCAGCGCCCGACAGGGAGCTAACTATGGCTACACCTTC

J gene: TRBJ1-2
clone size: -
D gene: -
V gene: TRBV5-5
CDR3 length: 14
CDR3 protein: CASSSDRSGYGYTF
CDR3 DNA: TGTGCCAGCAGCTCTGACAGGAGTGGCTATGGCTACACCTTC

J gene: TRBJ1-1
clone size: few
D gene: TRBD1
V gene: TRBV5-4
CDR3 length: 13
CDR3 protein: CASSTDRVDEAFF
CDR3 DNA: TGTGCCAGCAGCACCGACAGGGTTGATGAAGCTTTCTTT

J gene: TRBJ1-2
clone size: -
D gene: -
V gene: TRBV28
CDR3 length: 11
CDR3 protein: CASRNRSGYTF
CDR3 DNA: TGTGCCAGCAGGAACAGGTCTGGCTACACCTTC

J gene: TRBJ1-2
clone size: once
D gene: TRBD1
V gene: TRBV3-1/TRBV3-2
CDR3 length: 15
CDR3 protein: CASSRGQGSNYGYTF
CDR3 DNA: TGTGCCAGCAGCCGCGGACAGGGGTCAAACTATGGCTACACCTTC

J gene: TRBJ2-2
clone size: -
D gene: -
V gene: TRBV11-3
CDR3 length: 15
CDR3 protein: CASSLDVRGTGELFF
CDR3 DNA: TGTGCCAGCAGCTTAGATGTTCGGGGGACCGGGGAGCTGTTTTTT

J gene: TRBJ2-1
clone size: -
D gene: -
V gene: TRBV9
CDR3 length: 12
CDR3 protein: CASSSRGGEQFF
CDR3 DNA: TGTGCCAGCAGCTCCAGGGGCGGGGAGCAGTTCTTC

J gene: TRBJ2-2
clone size: -
D gene: TRBD2
V gene: TRBV7-2
CDR3 length: 15
CDR3 protein: CASSLVIAGGGELFF
CDR3 DNA: TGTGCCAGCAGCTTAGTCATAGCGGGAGGCGGGGAGCTGTTTTTT

J gene: TRBJ1-5
clone size: -
D gene: TRBD1
V gene: TRBV5-8
CDR3 length: 15
CDR3 protein: CASSLAGTGNQPQHF
CDR3 DNA: TGTGCCAGCAGCTTGGCCGGGACAGGCAATCAGCCCCAGCATTTT

J gene: TRBJ2-6
clone size: -
D gene: -
V gene: TRBV7-3
CDR3 length: 17
CDR3 protein: CASSLDTRGSGANVLTF
CDR3 DNA: TGTGCCAGCAGCTTAGACACCAGGGGCTCTGGGGCCAACGTCCTGACTTTC

J gene: TRBJ1-5
clone size: -
D gene: -
V gene: TRBV7-2
CDR3 length: 16
CDR3 protein: CASSLGGGPSNQPQHF
CDR3 DNA: TGTGCCAGCAGCTTAGGGGGAGGGCCCAGCAATCAGCCCCAGCATTTT

J gene: TRBJ1-4
clone size: -
D gene: -
V gene: TRBV21-1
CDR3 length: 15
CDR3 protein: CASSTQQGGNEKLFF
CDR3 DNA: TGTGCCAGCAGCACACAACAGGGGGGTAATGAAAAACTGTTTTTT

J gene: TRBJ1-1
clone size: -
D gene: -
V gene: TRBV7-9
CDR3 length: 13
CDR3 protein: CASSLARGTEAFF
CDR3 DNA: TGTGCCAGCAGCTTAGCGCGGGGGACTGAAGCTTTCTTT

J gene: TRBJ1-5
clone size: -
D gene: -
V gene: TRBV7-9
CDR3 length: 13
CDR3 protein: CASSLAAGQPQHF
CDR3 DNA: TGTGCCAGCAGCTTAGCGGCAGGGCAGCCCCAGCATTTT

J gene: TRBJ1-5
clone size: few
D gene: TRBD1
V gene: TRBV28
CDR3 length: 16
CDR3 protein: CASSRGQRYSNQPQHF
CDR3 DNA: TGTGCCAGCAGTAGGGGACAGCGATATAGCAATCAGCCCCAGCATTTT

J gene: TRBJ1-1
clone size: few
D gene: -
V gene: TRBV6-5
CDR3 length: 14
CDR3 protein: CASRTTPVNTEAFF
CDR3 DNA: TGTGCCAGCAGAACCACGCCGGTGAACACTGAAGCTTTCTTT

J gene: TRBJ1-2
clone size: -
D gene: TRBD1
V gene: TRBV6-1
CDR3 length: 16
CDR3 protein: CASSEFWAGGDYGYTF
CDR3 DNA: TGTGCCAGCAGTGAGTTTTGGGCAGGGGGAGACTATGGCTACACCTTC